Below, one T cell receptor (beta chain) is given with its context. The antigen is unknown. The data stem from a study of cytomegalovirus exposure and HLA in healthy donors. General study findings and limits: In a later analysis, V- and J-gene trimming of beta chains associated with a DCLRE1C missense variant, replicated independently. CMV serostatus was the sole immune exposure data available.

PCR used 60 Vbeta primers and 13 Jbeta primers. Only in-frame clones appear in the TCRdb table, and some are missing; sequencing was by immunoSEQ multiplex PCR. The profile shows about 110,000 clones, around 80% of them singletons. Germline CDR1 is SNHLY and CDR2 is FYNNEI. The CDR3 totals 13 residues. Deletions cut 1 base from V and 10 bases from J, with 10 bases between. This receptor was obtained from a man aged 25-45 years in good health and CMV-seropositive. The specimen sequenced was PBMCs. The chain carries TRBV2 and TRBJ1-4; TRBD1 might be the D (5 bases). CDR3 in DNA: TGTGCCAGCAGTGAAGGTCCCGGGGGAAAACTGTTTTTT. This translates into CASSEGPGGKLFF.